The TCR beta chain described here comes from a study of CD8+CD57+ T cells in acquired aplastic anemia. The CDR3 sequence is 15 residues long. The germline CDR1 and CDR2 sequences are SGDLS and YYNGEE. Losses at the gene ends were 4 bases for V and 3 bases for J; bases not matched to a gene: 8. The template used for profiling TCR beta VDJ and CDR3 was genomic DNA. TCRdb re-called the reads with MiXCR, one entry per CDR3 protein. This sample has 400,000 to 450,000 distinct CDR3 sequences, with about two thirds found just once. Ten or more counts support this clonotype. The chain employs TRBV9 and TRBJ2-7, with 9 bases lining up with TRBD2. Sequenced sample: sorted CD4+, CD8+, or CD8+CD57+ T cells (not recorded which) from PBMCs. This clonotype originated in a human donor in good health, serving as a control. CDR3 region: CASSPGLAQSYEQYF. Written as DNA, the CDR3 is TGTGCCAGCAGCCCCGGACTAGCGCAAAGCTACGAGCAGTACTTC.